The TCR beta chain described here comes from a study of tissue T cells after allogeneic stem cell transplantation. Study conclusions and caveats: Only a limited share of tissue TCRs appeared in blood or spleen. This small cohort was clinically heterogeneous, and sampling depth was a limitation.

Non-transplant comparator patients with other cancers had at least five gastrointestinal samples and no known gastrointestinal disease. By share of the sample, this clone is medium-sized. Its antigen is undetermined. The assay was immunoSEQ multiplex PCR, and TCRdb's table has in-frame clones only and misses some. The sample yields more than 8,000 clones, 56% seen once. The CDR3 is made up of 15 amino acids. From germline, CDR1 is LGHDT and CDR2 YNNKEL (reference sequence). V gave up 4 bases and J gave up 2 bases, with 14 bases separating them. V gene TRBV3-1 (or the pseudogene TRBV3-2) combines with J gene TRBJ1-1; D not certain. The clonotype was recovered from a female donor over 55 with lung cancer. This material consisted of tissue from the jejunum, taken at autopsy. The DNA of the CDR3 is TGTGCCAGCAGCCTAAGCCAAGGTGTTAACACTGAAGCTTTCTTT. Translation gives CASSLSQGVNTEAFF.